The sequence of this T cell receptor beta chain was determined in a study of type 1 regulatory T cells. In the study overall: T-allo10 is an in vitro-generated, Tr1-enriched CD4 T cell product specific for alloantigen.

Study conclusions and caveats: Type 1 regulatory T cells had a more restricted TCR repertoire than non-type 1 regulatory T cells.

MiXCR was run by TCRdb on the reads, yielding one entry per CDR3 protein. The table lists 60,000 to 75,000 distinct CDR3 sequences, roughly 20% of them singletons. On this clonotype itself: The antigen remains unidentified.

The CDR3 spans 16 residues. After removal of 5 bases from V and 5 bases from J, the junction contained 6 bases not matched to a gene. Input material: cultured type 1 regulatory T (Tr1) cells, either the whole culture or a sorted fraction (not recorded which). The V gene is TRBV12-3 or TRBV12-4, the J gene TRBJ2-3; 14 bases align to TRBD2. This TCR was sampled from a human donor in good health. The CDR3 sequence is CASSVPGLAGEDTQYF. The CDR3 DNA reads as TGTGCCAGCAGTGTTCCGGGACTAGCGGGAGAAGATACGCAGTATTTT.